This T cell receptor (beta chain) was retrieved from a study of T cell responses to AZD1222 COVID-19 vaccine. Germline CDR1 is SEHNR and CDR2 is FQNEAQ (reference sequence). This CDR3 comprises 13 residues. Trimming stripped 5 bases from V and 1 base from J, with 6 bases between. Pooling was applied to second doses at about 4 or about 12 weeks. Sequenced by immunoSEQ multiplex PCR; TCRdb stores in-frame clones only, minus some. The sample lists over 150,000 clones, approximately 93% seen once, with 0.95% to 1.1% in the top ten. The V call is TRBV7-9, the J call TRBJ1-5; D remains unclear. This receptor was taken from an adult who received the AZD1222 COVID-19 vaccine. This sample comprised peripheral blood, obtained 28 days after the second AZD1222 dose. The CDR3 sequence: CASSGQSNQPQHF. DNA for the CDR3: TGTGCCAGCAGCGGGCAGAGCAATCAGCCCCAGCATTTT.